The rows below give T cell receptor beta chains drawn from one sample of a study of cytomegalovirus exposure and HLA in healthy donors. Clones were sequenced by immunoSEQ multiplex PCR, and TCRdb holds only the in-frame ones, with some missing. This table has about 160,000 clones, roughly 70% appearing once. Sequencing input: PBMCs. The origin of the receptors is a man in his forties in good health and CMV-seropositive. Each CDR3 is given with its conserved first and last residue. The order of the fields is CDR3 protein, clone size, V gene. Clone size is given for some rows only: seen once, a few or many times, or a class if the clone is expanded.

CDR3aa: CASSALAGEETQYF
abundance: .
v_gene: TRBV6-5

CDR3aa: CASSGTGAAQPQHF
abundance: .
v_gene: TRBV6-5

CDR3aa: CASSQAGYNSPLHF
abundance: .
v_gene: TRBV6-5

CDR3aa: CASSLQGTLGYEQYF
abundance: .
v_gene: TRBV28

CDR3aa: CASKIGWGQRADLTKNTGELFF
abundance: .
v_gene: TRBV19

CDR3aa: CASRFDRGLAYEQYF
abundance: .
v_gene: TRBV5-4

CDR3aa: CASSYLTGGGNQPQHF
abundance: few
v_gene: TRBV6-6

CDR3aa: CASSNQGPSFYNSPLHF
abundance: .
v_gene: TRBV5-1

CDR3aa: CASSYGRQSRNQPQHF
abundance: few
v_gene: TRBV6-6

CDR3aa: CASSPGIYGYTF
abundance: .
v_gene: TRBV7-9

CDR3aa: CASTAKPGTPAYEQYF
abundance: .
v_gene: TRBV10-1

CDR3aa: CASSPGGPPSDEQFF
abundance: .
v_gene: TRBV7-3

CDR3aa: CASSRQLEDQPQHF
abundance: .
v_gene: TRBV6-5

CDR3aa: CAIGAQGETDTQYF
abundance: few
v_gene: TRBV10-3

CDR3aa: CASSPLGQRRLGYTF
abundance: .
v_gene: TRBV27

CDR3aa: CASSLGGDGARSYEQYF
abundance: .
v_gene: TRBV27

CDR3aa: CASSLAQDVGYEQYF
abundance: .
v_gene: TRBV7-2

CDR3aa: CASSQHRGGETQYF
abundance: .
v_gene: TRBV7-3

CDR3aa: CASSSLAGGEQYF
abundance: .
v_gene: TRBV7-2

CDR3aa: CASLRGGTEEETQYF
abundance: .
v_gene: TRBV7-9

CDR3aa: CASSYRTGVDYGYTF
abundance: .
v_gene: TRBV6-1

CDR3aa: CASSDRGPYEQYF
abundance: .
v_gene: TRBV7-9

CDR3aa: CASSADRDF
abundance: .
v_gene: TRBV6-6

CDR3aa: CASSLPDAGEQFF
abundance: .
v_gene: TRBV11-2

CDR3aa: CASSIRVWDTEAFF
abundance: .
v_gene: TRBV19

CDR3aa: CASSLASAGSRYGYTF
abundance: .
v_gene: TRBV13

CDR3aa: CATSSSLGQGGETQYF
abundance: once
v_gene: TRBV15

CDR3aa: CASSEMARVTMGGKLFF
abundance: once
v_gene: TRBV2

CDR3aa: CASRGTGSSYNEQFF
abundance: .
v_gene: TRBV6-6

CDR3aa: CASSLTGQKFTGELFF
abundance: .
v_gene: TRBV7-8

CDR3aa: CASGGGSGQETQYF
abundance: few
v_gene: TRBV2

CDR3aa: CASSYSTGKMNTEAFF
abundance: once
v_gene: TRBV6-5

CDR3aa: CASRRTAGSYNEQFF
abundance: .
v_gene: TRBV6-5

CDR3aa: CASSLTGYQPQHF
abundance: .
v_gene: TRBV5-1

CDR3aa: CASSFAPGSGELFF
abundance: few
v_gene: TRBV27

CDR3aa: CASSLERGRNSPLHF
abundance: .
v_gene: TRBV5-1

CDR3aa: CASSHDGYEQYF
abundance: .
v_gene: TRBV7-3

CDR3aa: CASSADRGKRDGYTF
abundance: few
v_gene: TRBV6-1

CDR3aa: CASSIHTSDTEAFF
abundance: few
v_gene: TRBV19

CDR3aa: CASSSRVNYGYTF
abundance: .
v_gene: TRBV27

CDR3aa: CASSPRDRGSFGNQPQHF
abundance: .
v_gene: TRBV18

CDR3aa: CASTMGLAGGRSGELFF
abundance: .
v_gene: TRBV2

CDR3aa: CASSQTGGYFGGEAFF
abundance: once
v_gene: TRBV7-9

CDR3aa: CASSVQPPGQGSYNEQFF
abundance: once
v_gene: TRBV25-1

CDR3aa: CASSQAPGLASYNEQFF
abundance: .
v_gene: TRBV4-2

CDR3aa: CASSLPDQGRSGNTIYF
abundance: .
v_gene: TRBV18

CDR3aa: CASRGKETYEQYF
abundance: .
v_gene: TRBV7-9

CDR3aa: CAISEPLQNTEAFF
abundance: once
v_gene: TRBV10-3